The sequence of this TCR beta chain was determined in a study of human T cells and chemical hapten exposure. Time point indicated: patch test 2, 6 weeks after DPC sensitization. Treatment indicated: therapeutic diphenylcyclopropenone sensitization with weekly scalp DPC. The CDR3 spans 18 residues. Germline V gene lookup returns CDR1 SEHNR and CDR2 FQNEAQ (reference sequence). V gave up 4 bases and J gave up 0 bases, with 18 bases separating them. MiXCR was run by TCRdb on the RACE reads, yielding one entry per CDR3 protein. The sample holds around 360,000 distinct CDR3 sequences, more than 5% seen once. Whole-study results and caveats: As patch test score rose, PT1 expanded TCR counts tended to rise as well.

On this clonotype itself: The antigen is unknown.

Sequencing used whole blood, obtained in connection with sensitization to the hapten diphenylcyclopropenone (DPC). The TCR sequence derives from a young woman with alopecia areata. Some clones in this sample may be carry-over from other donors' samples. J is TRBJ1-4 and V is TRBV7-9; possible D gene TRBD1, 6 bases. CDR3 loop: CASSSRQVRSATNEKLFF. The CDR3 DNA reads as TGTGCCAGCAGCTCTAGACAGGTCAGGAGTGCAACTAATGAAAAACTGTTTTTT.